Described below is a single T cell receptor beta chain sequence and its context. The clone's antigen remains unknown. No base quality information exists; no much larger clone differs at one position. TCRbeta CDR3 regions were amplified from genomic DNA using the immunoSEQ Assay, a bias-controlled multiplex PCR. On the study's bioinformatics: The number of nucleated cells in each sample was estimated by amplification of reference gene primers within the assay. To quantify the absolute abundance of each unique TCRbeta CDR3 rearrangement, sequence reads were collapsed and filtered. For each sample, productive Simpson clonality was calculated as the square root of Simpson's diversity index across productive rearrangements. TCRdb took over this immuneACCESS table, retaining in-frame rearrangements with V and J assigned. Such tables are incomplete; in checked studies, under half of the missing clones stem from an unresolved V gene, and the remainder is unexplained. V and J calls and clone size follow that table, whereas D and trimming were derived from the DNA. In this sample the table shows hundreds of thousands of clones, around 87% of which occur a single time. 7.8% of the sample rests with the top ten.

A second Seattle source provided samples from volunteer blood donors who had recovered from COVID-19. Each collaborating institution followed its own protocols to collect whole blood in K2EDTA tubes. For TCRbeta analysis, collaborators shipped samples as frozen whole blood, isolated PBMCs, or DNA extracted from either of those sample types. Sequences SEHNR (CDR1) and FQNEAQ (CDR2) are obtained from the germline V gene (reference sequence). V and J are trimmed by 5 bases and 2 bases, and the gene matches miss 9 bases of the junction. The CDR3 sequence holds 15 residues, the cysteine and phenylalanine included. CDR3 DNA only is kept here, 45 bases in frame from base 1. The data belong to a study of blood T cell repertoires in COVID-19 (dated by TCRdb to 2018 to 2020). A note on the overall study: The collaborator samples originated in the United States, Italy and Spain and spanned the acute and convalescent phases of COVID-19. The repertoires were released in a freely available public database intended as a resource for research on the immune response to SARS-CoV-2. Sample metadata almost always included a de-identified subject ID, COVID-19 status, age in years and sex. Subjects who had been exposed to COVID-19, were actively infected with it, or had recovered from it provided the deeply sampled blood TCRbeta repertoires that made up the dataset. Samples came from the ongoing ImmuneRACE study (first 160 participants) plus 1,254 subjects from 6 global collaborators. Where available, HLA class I and class II types were obtained from metadata supplied by the sample provider rather than from assay-based typing. The prospective study material was composed of cDNA or gDNA derived from T cells, B-cell-depleted T cells, or PBMCs.

General conclusions and limits of the study: How much clinical and demographic metadata was included differed by source and by participant, and the metadata was provided uncurated.

The receptor's source is a woman aged 50 to 60 who had recovered from COVID-19. The specimen was peripheral blood. The rearrangement joined TRBV7-9 to TRBJ2-7, with 7 bases matching TRBD1. This receptor has the CDR3 CASSALQGIPYEQYF. DNA sequence: TGTGCCAGCAGCGCCCTACAGGGGATCCCCTACGAGCAGTACTTC.